Below are 26 T cell receptor beta chains sequenced from a single sample in a study of blood T cell repertoires in COVID-19. TCRdb keeps only in-frame clones here, not all; method: immunoSEQ multiplex PCR. The sample records 100,000 to 150,000 clones, 85% to 90% being singletons. What was sequenced was peripheral blood. The origin of the receptors is a woman aged 45-65 years with active or convalescent COVID-19.

V usage is TRBV15 and J usage is TRBJ1-5; D perhaps matches TRBD1 (5 bases). Germline V CDR1 and CDR2: LNHNV, YYDKDF (reference sequence). The length of the CDR3 is 16 residues. Between the trimmed V and J ends, which lost 0 bases and 2 bases, there was a span of 11 bases. The CDR3, as DNA: TGTGCCACCAGCAGAGAAGTTGGGGCGCGCAATCAGCCCCAGCATTTT. Amino acid sequence: CATSREVGARNQPQHF.

V usage is TRBV28 and J usage is TRBJ1-2, with D hard to call. The V gene lost 4 bases and the J gene lost 1 base, with 13 bases spanning the gap. This CDR3 region has 15 residues. Germline assignment: CDR1 MDHEN and CDR2 SYDVKM. CDR3 loop: CASSSAELVNYGYTF. The CDR3 bases are TGTGCCAGCAGTTCCGCCGAGTTAGTTAACTATGGCTACACCTTC.

This clone appeared once. The chain couples TRBV19 to TRBJ2-6; D perhaps matches TRBD1 (5 bases). There are 16 residues in the CDR3. Deletions cut 5 bases from V and 0 bases from J, with 11 bases between. Germline V gene lookup returns CDR1 LNHDA and CDR2 SQIVND (reference sequence). DNA for the CDR3: TGTGCCAGTAGTTTCAGGCAGGGCTCTGGGGCCAACGTCCTGACTTTC. It specifies CASSFRQGSGANVLTF.

This chain joins TRBV7-8 and TRBJ1-2; weak D call: TRBD1 (5 bases). The CDR3 has 14 amino acids. Per the germline V gene, CDR1 is SGHVS and CDR2 is FQNEAQ. Deletions cut 1 base from V and 4 bases from J, with 10 bases between. The CDR3: CASSLGTGPYGYTF. In DNA, the CDR3 is TGTGCCAGCAGCTTAGGTACAGGCCCCTATGGCTACACCTTC.

The chain links TRBV11-1 to TRBJ2-1; 9 positions agree with TRBD1. This CDR3 region has 15 residues. Per the germline V gene, CDR1 is SGHAT and CDR2 is FQDESV (reference sequence). V gave up 5 bases and J gave up 6 bases; unmatched junction bases: 8. Here the CDR3 reads CASSPWTGEANEQFF. Here the CDR3 DNA reads TGTGCCAGCAGCCCCTGGACAGGGGAGGCCAATGAGCAGTTCTTC.

This clone was seen once. The rearrangement links TRBV4-3 to TRBJ2-7, with D perhaps matching TRBD1 (5 bases). V was pared by 1 base and J by 2 bases, with 6 bases between. Germline V gene data show CDR1 as LGHNA and CDR2 as YSLEER. The CDR3 consists of 13 residues. CDR3 amino acids: CASSQGGPYEQYF. The CDR3 DNA is TGCGCCAGCAGCCAAGGGGGCCCCTACGAGCAGTACTTC.

This clone was picked up one time. The gene calls are TRBV5-1 and TRBJ2-3; no definite D call. Germline assignment: CDR1 SGHRS and CDR2 YFSETQ. The CDR3 runs to 13 residues. Between the trimmed V and J ends, which lost 0 bases and 7 bases, there was a span of 9 bases. CDR3 amino acids: CASSLAFRNTQYF. In DNA, the CDR3 is TGCGCCAGCAGCTTGGCGTTTAGAAATACGCAGTATTTT. The full variable domain, with the rest looked up from reference TRBV5-1 and TRBJ2-3, is KAGVTQTPRYLIKTRGQQVTLSCSPISGHRSVSWYQQTPGQGLQFLFEYFSETQRNKGNFPGRFSGRQFSNSRSEMNVSTLELGDSALYLCASSLAFRNTQYFGPGTRLTVL.

The table lists this clone with a count of one. The CDR3 sequence is CASSESGDSYEKLFF. In DNA, the CDR3 is TGTGCCAGCAGTGAGTCGGGGGATTCTTATGAAAAACTGTTTTTT. This chain uses TRBV25-1 with TRBJ1-4, with TRBD1 as a possible D gene (5 bases). Deletions cut 3 bases from V and 6 bases from J, with 14 bases between. Germline CDR1 reads MGHDK; CDR2 reads SYGVNS. CDR3 length: 15 residues.

The chain uses TRBV7-6 and TRBJ2-1; 9 bases are a match to TRBD2. CDR1 SGHVS and CDR2 FNYEAQ come from the germline V gene. The CDR3 spans 17 residues. Trimming at V came to 1 base and at J to 9 bases, leaving 13 bases not matched to a gene. CDR3 nucleotides: TGTGCCAGCAGCTTAGGCGTCGCGGGAGGGGGGGCAGCTGAGCAGTTCTTC. It encodes CASSLGVAGGGAAEQFF.

The chain carries TRBV9 and TRBJ2-1; 8 nucleotides match TRBD2. The J segment lost 9 bases and the V segment lost 0 bases, leaving 2 bases of the junction unmatched. Germline values: CDR1 SGDLS, CDR2 YYNGEE. The CDR3 covers 13 residues. CDR3 nucleotide sequence: TGTGCCAGCAGCGTAGGCGGGGGGCCTGAGCAGTTCTTC. Residues: CASSVGGGPEQFF.

The rearrangement links TRBV9 to TRBJ2-5; D is possibly TRBD2 (5 bases). Trimming removed 4 bases at V and 7 bases at J, with 26 bases between. This CDR3 contains 17 residues. CDR1 and CDR2 (germline): SGDLS, YYNGEE. CDR3 sequence: CASSRTDQTRLAGTQYF. The CDR3 DNA sequence: TGTGCCAGCAGCCGTACTGACCAAACCCGACTGGCGGGGACCCAGTACTTC.

This sequence joins TRBV19 and TRBJ1-5; D may be TRBD1 (6 bases). This CDR3 comprises 12 residues. V was shortened by 8 bases and J by 9 bases, with 14 bases between the two germline ends. CDR1 is LNHDA, CDR2 SQIVND, per germline (reference sequence). This chain's CDR3 is CASGDIEAPQHF. The CDR3 nucleotides read TGTGCCAGTGGGGACATTGAAGCGCCCCAGCATTTT.

The chain is built from TRBV3-1 (or the pseudogene TRBV3-2) and TRBJ1-6, with 9 bases that match TRBD1. Germline values: CDR1 LGHDT, CDR2 YNNKEL (reference sequence). This CDR3 contains 15 residues. The V segment lost 5 bases and the J segment 7 bases; nucleotides outside the gene matches: 6. The CDR3 loop is CASSSGTGRNSPLHF. In DNA form, the CDR3 reads TGTGCCAGCAGCTCAGGGACAGGGAGGAATTCACCCCTCCACTTT.

The chain carries TRBV5-1 and TRBJ2-7; 9 bases fit TRBD2. The CDR3 runs to 15 residues. Germline trimming cut 4 bases from V and 7 bases from J; bases unmatched to any gene: 12. Germline V gene lookup returns CDR1 SGHRS and CDR2 YFSETQ. CDR3 residues: CASSPSAGGPREQYF. The DNA of the CDR3 is TGCGCCAGCAGCCCCTCAGCGGGAGGACCCAGGGAGCAGTACTTC.

The CDR3 sequence: CASSVDRGPYEQYF. Here the CDR3 DNA reads TGTGCCAGCAGCGTTGATAGGGGTCCCTACGAGCAGTACTTC. The V and J genes are TRBV7-3 and TRBJ2-7; D may be TRBD1 (5 bases). From germline, CDR1 is SGHTA and CDR2 FQGTGA. The germline V and J ends were trimmed by 5 bases and 2 bases, with 13 bases remaining between them. The CDR3 sequence is 14 residues long.

The chain combines TRBV14 with TRBJ2-7; 10 bases agree with TRBD2. The germline CDR1 and CDR2 sequences are SGHDN and FVKESK. V lost 5 bases, J lost 3 bases, and 7 bases stayed unmatched. The CDR3 has 15 residues. The CDR3 DNA sequence: TGTGCCAGCAGCATTCGGACTAGCGGAAACTACGAGCAGTACTTC. It yields the protein CASSIRTSGNYEQYF.

This clone was seen only a few times. This chain uses TRBV3-1 (or the pseudogene TRBV3-2) with TRBJ2-7, with D hard to call. Germline CDR1 reads LGHDT; CDR2 reads YNNKEL (reference sequence). There are 12 residues in the CDR3. The V end lost 2 bases, the J end lost 4 bases, and 6 bases lay between the germline ends. The CDR3 DNA reads as TGTGCCAGCAGCCAAAACATTTACGAGCAGTACTTC. It specifies CASSQNIYEQYF.

This clone was observed a single time. The chain recombines TRBV6-5 with TRBJ2-5, with D hard to call. CDR1 and CDR2 from the germline V gene are MNHEY and SVGAGI. V was trimmed by 0 bases and J by 7 bases, leaving 6 bases between them. This CDR3 has 12 amino acids. In DNA form, the CDR3 reads TGTGCCAGCAGTTACTCGTCCGGGACCCAGTACTTC. Its protein product is CASSYSSGTQYF.

The rearrangement joins TRBV6-2 or TRBV6-3 to TRBJ2-7, with 11 nucleotides matching TRBD2. The J segment lost 7 bases and the V segment lost 2 bases, leaving 7 bases of the junction unmatched. The germline V gene encodes CDR1 MNHEY and CDR2 SVGEGT. This CDR3 spans 15 amino acids. CDR3 DNA sequence: TGTGCCAGCAGTTACGTAGCGGGAGGGCCGAGGGAGCAGTACTTC. As protein: CASSYVAGGPREQYF.

This clone was counted once. V and J are TRBV3-1 (or the pseudogene TRBV3-2) and TRBJ2-7, with a tentative D call TRBD1 (6 bases). Germline loops: CDR1 LGHDT, CDR2 YNNKEL (reference sequence). The V end lost 3 bases, the J end lost 1 base, and 13 bases lay between the germline ends. This CDR3 spans 15 amino acids. The CDR3 spells CASSQTGTPSYEQYF. The CDR3 DNA follows: TGTGCCAGCAGCCAGACCGGGACACCTTCCTACGAGCAGTACTTC.

The chain is built from TRBV6-2 or TRBV6-3 and TRBJ2-1; 9 bases match TRBD2. The CDR3 runs 18 residues. The V segment lost 5 bases and the J segment 4 bases; nucleotides outside the gene matches: 15. Germline values: CDR1 MNHEY, CDR2 SVGEGT. CDR3 coding DNA: TGTGCCAGCAGTCCCCTCAAAAAGCGGGAGGTACCATACAATGAGCAGTTCTTC. Residues: CASSPLKKREVPYNEQFF.

V is TRBV7-8 and J is TRBJ1-2; D is possibly TRBD1 (6 bases). This CDR3 region has 14 residues. V lost 2 bases and J 6 bases, leaving 13 bases between the germline ends. Germline V gives CDR1 SGHVS, CDR2 FQNEAQ. The DNA of the CDR3 is TGTGCCAGCAGCTTAATAAGACAGGCTGATGGCTACACCTTC. It yields the protein CASSLIRQADGYTF.

This chain links TRBV18 with TRBJ2-3; D gene ambiguous. The CDR3 sequence is 17 residues long. CDR1 is KGHSH, CDR2 LQKENI, per germline. The germline V and J ends were trimmed by 2 bases and 0 bases, with 15 bases remaining between them. CDR3 amino acids: CASSPSTFVVSTDTQYF. In DNA, the CDR3 is TGTGCCAGCTCACCAAGCACCTTCGTAGTGAGCACAGATACGCAGTATTTT. Using reference TRBV18 and TRBJ2-3 for the parts outside the CDR3, the full variable domain is NAGVMQNPRHLVRRRGQEARLRCSPMKGHSHVYWYRQLPEEGLKFMVYLQKENIIDESGMPKERFSAEFPKEGPSILRIQQVVRGDSAAYFCASSPSTFVVSTDTQYFGPGTRLTVL.

This chain connects TRBV28 to TRBJ1-4, with a tentative D call TRBD1 (6 bases). Per the germline V gene, CDR1 is MDHEN and CDR2 is SYDVKM. The V gene lost 7 bases and the J gene lost 7 bases, with 19 bases spanning the gap. The CDR3 runs 15 residues. CDR3 DNA sequence: TGTGCCAGCATCCCCGGCCAGGGGCTTACTGAAAAACTGTTTTTT. Translated: CASIPGQGLTEKLFF.

This clone was found once. V usage is TRBV28 and J usage is TRBJ2-2; D unresolved. Germline CDR1 is MDHEN and CDR2 is SYDVKM. This CDR3 region has 15 residues. Trimming cost V 2 bases and J 2 bases, with 9 bases left between them. The CDR3 reads CASSLAADNTGELFF. CDR3 bases: TGTGCCAGCAGTTTAGCGGCAGATAACACCGGGGAGCTGTTTTTT.

J is TRBJ2-5 and V is TRBV7-8; D gene uncertain. This CDR3 comprises 13 residues. CDR1 is SGHVS and CDR2 is FQNEAQ in the germline V gene. The ends were cut back, 1 base at V and 2 bases at J, with 5 bases in the middle. CDR3 region: CASSLGQQETQYF. CDR3 DNA: TGTGCCAGCAGCTTAGGGCAGCAAGAGACCCAGTACTTC.